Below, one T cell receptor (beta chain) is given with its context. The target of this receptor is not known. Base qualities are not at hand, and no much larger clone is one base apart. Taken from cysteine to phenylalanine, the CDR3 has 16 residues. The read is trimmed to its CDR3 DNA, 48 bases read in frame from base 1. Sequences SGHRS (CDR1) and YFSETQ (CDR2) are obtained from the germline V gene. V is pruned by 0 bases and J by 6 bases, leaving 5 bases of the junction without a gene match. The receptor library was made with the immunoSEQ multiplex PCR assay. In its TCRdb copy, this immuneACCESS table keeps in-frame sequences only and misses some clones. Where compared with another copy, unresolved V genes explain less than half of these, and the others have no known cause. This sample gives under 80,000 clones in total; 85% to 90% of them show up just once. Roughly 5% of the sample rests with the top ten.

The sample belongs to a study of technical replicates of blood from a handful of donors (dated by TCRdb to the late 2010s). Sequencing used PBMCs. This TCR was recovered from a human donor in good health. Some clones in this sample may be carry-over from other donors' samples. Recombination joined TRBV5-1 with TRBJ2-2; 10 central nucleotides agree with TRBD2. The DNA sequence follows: TGCGCCAGCAGCTTGGCGCTAGCGGGAGTTTCCGGGGAGCTGTTTTTT. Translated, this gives CASSLALAGVSGELFF.